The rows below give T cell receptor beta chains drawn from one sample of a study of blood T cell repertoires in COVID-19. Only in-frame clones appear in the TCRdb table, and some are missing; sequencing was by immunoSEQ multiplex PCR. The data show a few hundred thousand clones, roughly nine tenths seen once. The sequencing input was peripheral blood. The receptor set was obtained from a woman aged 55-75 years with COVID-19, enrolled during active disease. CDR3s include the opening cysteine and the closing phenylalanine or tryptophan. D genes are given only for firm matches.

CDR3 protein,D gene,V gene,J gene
CASSLTGNSPLHF,NA,TRBV5-1,TRBJ1-6
CASSYGQGGPYEQYF,NA,TRBV6-2/TRBV6-3,TRBJ2-7
CAWSWRYSNQPQHF,NA,TRBV30,TRBJ1-5
CASSSLTTGTEEAFF,TRBD1,TRBV6-5,TRBJ1-1
CASSRRGSTEAFF,NA,TRBV27,TRBJ1-1
CASSLTGATEAFF,TRBD1,TRBV7-2,TRBJ1-1
CASSVGQGVEKLFF,TRBD1,TRBV7-9,TRBJ1-4
CSVGAGGNQPQHF,TRBD1,TRBV29-1,TRBJ1-5
CASSDRFGNEQYF,NA,TRBV6-4,TRBJ2-7
CASSVAPGTEAFF,NA,TRBV9,TRBJ1-1
CASSPNSATNEKLFF,NA,TRBV14,TRBJ1-4
CASSQSGGMNTEAFF,NA,TRBV4-1,TRBJ1-1
CATSSWTGLNYGYTF,TRBD1,TRBV15,TRBJ1-2
CASSESRGAGDTQYF,NA,TRBV25-1,TRBJ2-3
CASSLRVLTEAFF,NA,TRBV28,TRBJ1-1
CASSLGAAGGGEKLFF,TRBD1,TRBV5-6,TRBJ1-4
CASSYHTPSGGFYEQYF,TRBD2,TRBV5-1,TRBJ2-7
CASSPDSGELFF,NA,TRBV7-9,TRBJ2-2
CASSSQGGPNQPQHF,NA,TRBV7-9,TRBJ1-5
CASSLHYPGQGNTEAFF,NA,TRBV5-1,TRBJ1-1
CASSPSQGALNTEAFF,TRBD1,TRBV18,TRBJ1-1
CASSPPNKNPNTEAFF,NA,TRBV18,TRBJ1-1
CASSLNNLEAFF,NA,TRBV7-9,TRBJ1-1
CASSPRTAYSNQPQHF,NA,TRBV4-1,TRBJ1-5
CASSLTGVNTEAFF,NA,TRBV11-2,TRBJ1-1
CASSLDFPAAPSGANVLTF,NA,TRBV5-1,TRBJ2-6
CASSVGGSNYGYTF,NA,TRBV5-1,TRBJ1-2
CASSQVEGTNEKLFF,NA,TRBV4-2,TRBJ1-4
CASGSGTGGTDTQYF,TRBD1,TRBV12-5,TRBJ2-3
CASTGTKSGNTIYF,NA,TRBV2,TRBJ1-3
CATSREQGPYGYTF,NA,TRBV15,TRBJ1-2
CASSQSVNEQFF,NA,TRBV3-1/TRBV3-2,TRBJ2-1
CASSLEDRLPWGQFF,TRBD1,TRBV5-1,TRBJ2-1
CASSQGLGGYTF,NA,TRBV3-1/TRBV3-2,TRBJ1-2
CASSGVHRDRQSYEQYF,TRBD1,TRBV5-1,TRBJ2-7
CASSLPARLAGDNEQFF,TRBD2,TRBV11-2,TRBJ2-1
CSASGSGGRRGYTF,NA,TRBV20-1,TRBJ1-2
CASSPTVPRWNIQYF,NA,TRBV6-2/TRBV6-3,TRBJ2-4
CASSLAIWRGDTEAFF,NA,TRBV5-1,TRBJ1-1
CASSLLQGKAEAFF,NA,TRBV5-1,TRBJ1-1
CASSVASGLSYEQYF,TRBD2,TRBV5-1,TRBJ2-7
CASTRGGSYEQYF,NA,TRBV6-5,TRBJ2-7
CASRQGALGQPQHF,NA,TRBV19,TRBJ1-5
CASSVGGGTQYF,NA,TRBV9,TRBJ2-5
CASSSNNEQFF,NA,TRBV7-6,TRBJ2-1
CASSGQGSEKLFF,TRBD1,TRBV18,TRBJ1-4
CASSEGGLDREGYTF,TRBD1,TRBV28,TRBJ1-2
CASSLHRTEAFF,NA,TRBV25-1,TRBJ1-1
CASSVSDRGEQYF,TRBD1,TRBV9,TRBJ2-7
CSASRQGAGNGYTF,TRBD1,TRBV20-1,TRBJ1-2
CASPSWFLIEQYF,NA,TRBV19,TRBJ2-7
CASSEVGQHNEQFF,NA,TRBV6-1,TRBJ2-1
CAIRNRALSYNEQFF,NA,TRBV10-3,TRBJ2-1
CASSLQAPNYGYTF,NA,TRBV7-8,TRBJ1-2